This passage covers 27 T cell receptor beta chains from one sample sequenced in a study of T cell repertoires in cytomegalovirus infection. TCRdb passed the reads through MiXCR, listing each CDR3 protein once. The table includes around 120,000 distinct CDR3 sequences, roughly 8.2% detected once. The sequencing input was PBMCs. These receptor sequences come from a human donor in good health (CMV status not recorded). Some clones in this sample may be carry-over from other donors' samples.

At least ten counts were recorded for this clonotype. V is TRBV6-2 or TRBV6-3 and J is TRBJ1-1; no definite D call. CDR1 and CDR2 from the germline V gene are MNHEY and SVGEGT. This CDR3 has 14 amino acids. V was pared by 2 bases and J by 0 bases, with 7 bases between. CDR3: CASSYAAMNTEAFF. CDR3 nucleotide sequence: TGTGCCAGCAGTTACGCAGCCATGAACACTGAAGCTTTCTTT.

This sequence joins TRBV2 and TRBJ2-3, with TRBD2 identical over 8 bases. Germline-derived CDR1 and CDR2 are SNHLY and FYNNEI. The CDR3 spans 13 residues. The V gene end was trimmed by 6 bases and the J gene end by 6 bases; junction bases not matched to a gene: 5. The CDR3 DNA is TGTGCCAGCAGCCGGGAGGGGACGGATACGCAGTATTTT. This sequence encodes CASSREGTDTQYF.

This clonotype occurred many times. The rearrangement joins TRBV7-2 to TRBJ1-5; no clear D gene. This CDR3 comprises 13 residues. Between the trimmed V and J ends, which lost 3 bases and 5 bases, there was a span of 8 bases. From germline, CDR1 is SGHTA and CDR2 FQGNSA. The CDR3 nucleotides are TGTGCCAGCAGCTTGGACCGGTATCAGCCCCAGCATTTT. Protein sequence: CASSLDRYQPQHF.

This clonotype was observed a few times. The chain is built from TRBV20-1 and TRBJ2-1; 8 nucleotides match TRBD2. CDR1 is DFQATT, CDR2 SNEGSKA, per germline (reference sequence). With 3 bases clipped from V and 6 bases from J, the junction kept 4 bases outside the gene matches. The CDR3 loop spans 13 amino acids. CDR3 sequence reads: CSASGGASNEQFF. The DNA of the CDR3 is TGCAGTGCTAGCGGGGGGGCCTCCAATGAGCAGTTCTTC.

There are a few counts of this clonotype. The V and J genes are TRBV5-4 and TRBJ2-3; D remains ambiguous. Germline-derived CDR1 and CDR2 are SGHNT and YYREEE (reference sequence). This CDR3 comprises 15 residues. V lost 4 bases and J 1 base, leaving 13 bases between the germline ends. CDR3 nucleotides: TGTGCCAGCAGCCCAAGCCGGCAGGGCACAGATACGCAGTATTTT. Residues: CASSPSRQGTDTQYF.

In its sample, this clonotype was seen many times. The chain uses TRBV29-1 and TRBJ2-5; D might be TRBD2 (6 bases). V was trimmed by 5 bases and J by 1 base, leaving 8 bases between them. Germline V gene data show CDR1 as SQVTM and CDR2 as ANQGSEA. This CDR3 is built from 12 residues. CDR3 DNA: TGCAGCGTTCGGCGGGGCCAAGAGACCCAGTACTTC. Protein: CSVRRGQETQYF.

This clonotype turned up a few times. V usage is TRBV11-2 and J usage is TRBJ1-1; the match to TRBD1 covers 9 bases. The CDR3 consists of 16 residues. V was pared by 5 bases and J by 0 bases, with 7 bases of the junction left unmatched. Germline CDR1 is SGHAT and CDR2 is FQNNGV. The CDR3 DNA reads TGTGCCAGCAGCCAGGGGACAGGGAGAATGAACACTGAAGCTTTCTTT. It yields the protein CASSQGTGRMNTEAFF.

This clonotype was picked up many times. The chain combines TRBV5-4 with TRBJ1-2, with 8 bases that match TRBD1. Germline-derived CDR1 and CDR2 are SGHNT and YYREEE (reference sequence). Germline trimming cut 4 bases from V and 7 bases from J; bases unmatched to any gene: 12. The CDR3 runs 15 residues. The CDR3 DNA is TGTGCCAGCAGCACACAGGACAGGGTGGCGAGTGGCTACACCTTC. This sequence encodes CASSTQDRVASGYTF.

The chain recombines TRBV20-1 with TRBJ2-1; D is perhaps TRBD2 (5 bases). Trimming left V 0 bases short and J 6 bases short, with 15 bases between. The CDR3 length is 15 residues. CDR1 and CDR2 (germline): DFQATT, SNEGSKA (reference sequence). CDR3 loop: CSARDPRGFVNEQFF. Here the CDR3 DNA reads TGCAGTGCTAGAGATCCTCGGGGTTTTGTCAATGAGCAGTTCTTC.

This clonotype was found a few times. V and J are TRBV25-1 and TRBJ1-1; D is ambiguous. The CDR3 loop spans 12 amino acids. V was clipped by 4 bases and J by 2 bases, with 5 bases between them. Germline V CDR1 and CDR2: MGHDK, SYGVNS. The CDR3 loop is CASSAPNTEAFF. As DNA, the CDR3 is TGTGCCAGCAGTGCCCCTAACACTGAAGCTTTCTTT. The entire variable domain, with the rest obtained from reference TRBV25-1 and TRBJ1-1, is as follows: EADIYQTPRYLVIGTGKKITLECSQTMGHDKMYWYQQDPGMELHLIHYSYGVNSTEKGDLSSESTVSRIRTEHFPLTLESARPSHTSQYLCASSAPNTEAFFGQGTRLTVV.

This clonotype has a count of ten or more. The CDR3 coding sequence is TGTGCCAGCAGTCTCGGCCACGGGAAGACCCAGTACTTC. Amino acids: CASSLGHGKTQYF. The gene calls are TRBV12-3 or TRBV12-4 and TRBJ2-5; TRBD2 might be the D (5 bases). V dropped 5 bases and J dropped 6 bases, with 13 bases sitting between them. CDR3 size: 13 residues.

This clonotype appeared many times. CDR3 sequence reads: CASNSGIFGNQPQHF. The CDR3 DNA is TGTGCCAGCAACTCAGGGATTTTTGGCAATCAGCCCCAGCATTTT. The V gene is TRBV28, the J gene TRBJ1-5; possibly TRBD1 for D (5 bases). The CDR3 covers 15 residues. V was pared by 7 bases and J by 2 bases, with 15 bases between. Germline values: CDR1 MDHEN, CDR2 SYDVKM.

The sample holds many counts of this clonotype. This chain links TRBV4-2 with TRBJ1-2; TRBD1 aligns across 7 bases. Germline V gives CDR1 LGHNA, CDR2 YNFKEQ. The V gene end was trimmed by 1 base and the J gene end by 8 bases; junction bases not matched to a gene: 13. The CDR3 totals 16 residues. The CDR3 sequence is CASSQGDLQGRRGYTF. The CDR3 nucleotides read TGTGCCAGCAGCCAAGGGGACCTACAGGGGCGGCGCGGCTACACCTTC.

The CDR3 sequence: CASSTGTSNTGELFF. CDR3 bases: TGCGCCAGCAGCACTGGGACATCTAACACCGGGGAGCTGTTTTTT. The genes are TRBV5-1 and TRBJ2-2; D is possibly TRBD1 (6 bases). The CDR3 consists of 15 residues. The germline V gene has CDR1 SGHRS and CDR2 YFSETQ. The V gene lost 4 bases and the J gene lost 2 bases, with 12 bases spanning the gap.

This clonotype was observed many times. The J gene is TRBJ1-5, the V gene TRBV5-6; the D is unclear. The germline V gene has CDR1 SGHDT and CDR2 YYEEEE. The CDR3 is 13 amino acids. V shed 3 bases and J shed 1 base, with 5 bases lying between them. For the CDR3, the DNA is TGTGCCAGCAGCTCCCGGAGCAATCAGCCCCAGCATTTT. Its translation: CASSSRSNQPQHF.

The sample holds many counts of this clonotype. The rearrangement uses TRBV7-2 and TRBJ1-6; unclear D gene. With 1 base removed from V and 8 bases from J, the gap between germline ends came to 12 bases. CDR1 SGHTA and CDR2 FQGNSA come from the germline V gene. The CDR3 is 15 residues long. The CDR3 bases are TGTGCCAGCAGCTTAGACAAGGGAAGGCATTCACCCCTCCACTTT. It codes for CASSLDKGRHSPLHF. Complete variable domain (other parts from reference TRBV7-2 and TRBJ1-6): GAGVSQSPSNKVTEKGKDVELRCDPISGHTALYWYRQSLGQGLEFLIYFQGNSAPDKSGLPSDRFSAERTGGSVSTLTIQRTQQEDSAVYLCASSLDKGRHSPLHFGNGTRLTVT.

This chain connects TRBV28 to TRBJ1-1, with D perhaps matching TRBD1 (5 bases). CDR1 MDHEN and CDR2 SYDVKM come from the germline V gene. V was trimmed by 5 bases and J by 2 bases, leaving 12 bases between them. The CDR3 sequence is 14 residues long. For the CDR3, the DNA is TGTGCCAGCAGTACCGACAGCATCAACACTGAAGCTTTCTTT. Protein: CASSTDSINTEAFF.

On this clonotype itself: The conserved phenylalanine or tryptophan is not found at the CDR3 terminus, so this likely reflects a read error. V usage is TRBV12-3 or TRBV12-4 and J usage is TRBJ2-7; D gene uncertain. The CDR3 is 15 amino acids. Trimming took 6 bases from V and 5 from J, leaving 20 bases between them. In DNA form, the CDR3 reads TGTGCCAGCAGCACGCGGCCCCCTTTAGGAAACGAGCAGTACTTG. It specifies CASSTRPPLGNEQYL.

The table lists this clonotype with a few counts. The genes are TRBV30 and TRBJ2-5; the match to TRBD1 covers 9 bases. With 4 bases clipped from V and 5 bases from J, the junction kept 5 bases outside the gene matches. CDR1 GTSNPN and CDR2 SVGIG come from the germline V gene (reference sequence). There are 13 residues in the CDR3. The CDR3 nucleotides read TGTGCCTGGATACAGGGGGCCGGGGAGACCCAGTACTTC. It yields the protein CAWIQGAGETQYF.

This clonotype was counted many times. The V gene is TRBV12-3 or TRBV12-4, the J gene TRBJ1-1, with D uncertain. V shed 5 bases and J shed 5 bases, with 6 bases lying between them. The CDR3 has 11 residues. CDR3 amino acids: CASSQRTEAFF. CDR3 nucleotides: TGTGCCAGCAGTCAGAGAACTGAAGCTTTCTTT.

This clonotype was recorded at least ten times. The chain carries TRBV2 and TRBJ1-1, with D hard to call. Trimming shortened V by 5 bases and J by 6 bases, and 7 bases separated the two germline ends. This CDR3 contains 11 residues. Germline CDR1 and CDR2: SNHLY and FYNNEI. The CDR3 sequence is CASSRAPEAFF. CDR3 in DNA: TGTGCCAGCAGTCGAGCACCTGAAGCTTTCTTT.

This sequence joins TRBV19 and TRBJ2-1; 9 bases are shared with TRBD2. There are 16 residues in the CDR3. After removal of 3 bases from V and 4 bases from J, the junction contained 7 bases not matched to a gene. In germline, CDR1 is LNHDA, CDR2 SQIVND (reference sequence). CDR3 sequence (DNA): TGTGCCAGTAGTATCTTGGCGGGGGGGCGTTACAATGAGCAGTTCTTC. Amino acids: CASSILAGGRYNEQFF.

The table lists this clonotype with many counts. CDR3 in amino acids: CSAPGLAGGLRTDTQYF. CDR3 nucleotides: TGCAGTGCCCCGGGACTAGCGGGGGGGTTGCGCACAGATACGCAGTATTTT. The V and J genes are TRBV20-1 and TRBJ2-3; 16 bases are shared with TRBD2. Unmatched junction bases numbered 7, after V lost 6 bases and J lost 1 base. CDR3 size: 17 residues. Germline V gene data show CDR1 as DFQATT and CDR2 as SNEGSKA (reference sequence).

This clonotype was picked up a small number of times. The CDR3: CASIRLGYGYTF. The CDR3 nucleotides read TGTGCCAGCATCAGGTTGGGGTATGGCTACACCTTC. The V gene is TRBV28, the J gene TRBJ1-2; D gene unclear. The CDR3 covers 12 residues. Trimming took off 7 bases at V and 5 bases at J, with 11 bases between the two ends. Germline V CDR1 and CDR2: MDHEN, SYDVKM.

This clonotype was found many times. The chain has TRBV6-2 or TRBV6-3 and TRBJ2-7; TRBD1 matches 8 bases. V gave up 4 bases and J gave up 0 bases; unmatched junction bases: 8. The germline gives CDR1 MNHEY, CDR2 SVGEGT. The CDR3 runs to 16 residues. This chain's CDR3 is CASSSVRQGNSYEQYF. The CDR3 nucleotides read TGTGCCAGCAGTTCCGTTCGACAGGGGAACTCCTACGAGCAGTACTTC.

At least ten counts were recorded for this clonotype. The chain employs TRBV4-2 and TRBJ2-7, with D unclear. This CDR3 is built from 15 residues. V lost 0 bases, J lost 2 bases, and 11 bases lay in between. Germline assignment: CDR1 LGHNA and CDR2 YNFKEQ. Written as DNA, the CDR3 is TGTGCCAGCAGCCAAGAAAGGGCGGAAACCTACGAGCAGTACTTC. It encodes CASSQERAETYEQYF.

A remark on this clonotype: Since no conserved phenylalanine or tryptophan closes the CDR3, a read error is the likely cause. The chain is built from TRBV14 and TRBJ2-7; D unclear. The CDR3 has 13 residues. Germline V gene sequence: CDR1 SGHDN, CDR2 FVKESK. Trimming removed 1 base from V and 2 bases from J, with 6 bases in between. CDR3 amino acids: CASSQVAPYEQYL. The CDR3 DNA follows: TGTGCCAGCAGCCAAGTAGCCCCCTACGAGCAGTACCTC.